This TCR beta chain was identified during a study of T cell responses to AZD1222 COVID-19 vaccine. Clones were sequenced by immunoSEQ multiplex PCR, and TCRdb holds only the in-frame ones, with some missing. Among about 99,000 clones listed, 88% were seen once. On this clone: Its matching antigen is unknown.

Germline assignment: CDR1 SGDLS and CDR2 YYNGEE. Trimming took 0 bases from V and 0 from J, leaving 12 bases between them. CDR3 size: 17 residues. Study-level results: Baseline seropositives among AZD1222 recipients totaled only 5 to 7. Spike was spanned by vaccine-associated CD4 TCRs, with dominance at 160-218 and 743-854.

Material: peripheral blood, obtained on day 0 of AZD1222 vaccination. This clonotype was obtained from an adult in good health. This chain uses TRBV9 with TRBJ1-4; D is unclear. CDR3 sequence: CASSVDWGTTTNEKLFF. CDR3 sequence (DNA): TGTGCCAGCAGCGTAGATTGGGGAACAACAACTAATGAAAAACTGTTTTTT.